The 16 T cell receptor beta chains in this list originate from one sample, sequenced in a study of blood T cell repertoires in COVID-19. Assay used: immunoSEQ multiplex PCR; TCRdb lists only in-frame clones, some missing. Of 100,000 to 150,000 clones in the sample, roughly 91% were seen once. Sequenced material: peripheral blood. These receptors all come from a man aged 55 to 70 with COVID-19, enrolled during active disease.

This chain joins TRBV10-1 and TRBJ1-1; 7 nucleotides line up with TRBD1. Germline V CDR1 and CDR2: WNHNN, SYGVQD (reference sequence). With 3 bases clipped from V and 7 bases from J, the junction kept 23 bases outside the gene matches. This CDR3 comprises 19 residues. The CDR3 protein is CASSDGYPGQIPIENEAFF. The DNA for the CDR3 is TGCGCCAGCAGTGATGGATACCCGGGACAGATCCCGATTGAGAATGAAGCTTTCTTT.

This sequence joins TRBV2 and TRBJ1-1, with 10 bases identical to TRBD1. The germline V gene encodes CDR1 SNHLY and CDR2 FYNNEI. The V segment lost 6 bases and the J segment 4 bases; nucleotides outside the gene matches: 5. The CDR3 spans 14 residues. The CDR3 DNA is TGTGCCAGCAGAAGACAGGGGGCGGTCACTGAAGCTTTCTTT. This codes for CASRRQGAVTEAFF.

The chain employs TRBV18 and TRBJ2-5; 12 bases match TRBD2. The CDR3 loop spans 15 amino acids. V trimming: 6 bases; J trimming: 5 bases; junction bases outside the gene matches: 7. From germline, CDR1 is KGHSH and CDR2 LQKENI. The CDR3 sequence: CASSLAGGPRETQYF. CDR3 coding DNA: TGTGCCAGCTCCCTAGCGGGGGGGCCCCGTGAGACCCAGTACTTC.

This chain uses TRBV29-1 with TRBJ2-7; TRBD1 might be the D (6 bases). From germline, CDR1 is SQVTM and CDR2 ANQGSEA. This CDR3 comprises 14 residues. V gave up 7 bases and J gave up 1 base, with 17 bases separating them. In DNA form, the CDR3 reads TGCAGCGCTCAGGCCGGGACATTATCCTACGAGCAGTACTTC. Residues: CSAQAGTLSYEQYF.

The chain carries TRBV12-2 and TRBJ2-7; the table's D call of TRBD2 was not tested on the DNA. TRBV12-2 is deemed a pseudogene. CDR3 length: 15 residues. CDR3 DNA sequence: TGTGCAAGTCGCTTAGCCGGCGGTAGCTCCTACGAGCAGTACTTC. It specifies CASRLAGGSSYEQYF.

The chain employs TRBV7-2 and TRBJ2-5; 13 positions agree with TRBD2. CDR1 SGHTA and CDR2 FQGNSA come from the germline V gene. The length of the CDR3 is 18 residues. The ends lost 0 bases at V and 3 bases at J; junction bases unmatched: 7. In DNA form, the CDR3 reads TGTGCCAGCAGCTTAGCGTACGGGACTAGCGGGACAGAAGAGACCCAGTACTTC. Amino acids: CASSLAYGTSGTEETQYF.

The chain recombines TRBV6-5 with TRBJ1-2; TRBD1 agrees at 7 bases. The ends lost 2 bases at V and 6 bases at J; junction bases unmatched: 3. Germline V gene lookup returns CDR1 MNHEY and CDR2 SVGAGI. The CDR3 extends over 13 amino acids. In DNA form, the CDR3 reads TGTGCCAGCAGTTACACAGGGGACCATGGCTACACCTTC. This codes for CASSYTGDHGYTF.

The rearrangement uses TRBV5-1 and TRBJ1-6, with D maybe TRBD1 (6 bases). V gave up 10 bases and J gave up 7 bases, with 12 bases separating them. Germline CDR1 SGHRS, CDR2 YFSETQ. This CDR3 is built from 12 residues. The CDR3 sequence is CASTDRNSPLHF. The CDR3 DNA reads TGCGCCTCAACGGACAGAAATTCACCCCTCCACTTT.

This clone appeared a single time. The chain uses TRBV7-2 and TRBJ1-4; TRBD1 matches 7 bases. The ends lost 2 bases at V and 14 bases at J; junction bases unmatched: 14. The germline V gene has CDR1 SGHTA and CDR2 FQGNSA. This CDR3 is 15 amino acids long. The CDR3 region is CASSLKSLALTGLFF. CDR3 coding DNA: TGTGCCAGCAGCTTAAAATCCCTAGCCCTGACAGGGCTGTTTTTT.

The chain recombines TRBV10-3 with TRBJ2-5; 9 bases fit TRBD2. CDR1 ENHRY and CDR2 SYGVKD come from the germline V gene. V lost 3 bases and J lost 2; bases outside the gene matches: 10. This CDR3 contains 17 residues. The CDR3 coding sequence is TGTGCCATCAGTGACCCTTCGCGGGGGGGCGGGCAAGAGACCCAGTACTTC. Protein: CAISDPSRGGGQETQYF.

The rearrangement joins TRBV19 to TRBJ1-2; 11 bases line up with TRBD1. V dropped 10 bases and J dropped 0; count of bases not matched to a gene: 4. This CDR3 is built from 14 residues. Germline CDR1 is LNHDA and CDR2 is SQIVND (reference sequence). The CDR3 bases are TGTGCCACCGGGGACAGGGGGTCTAACTATGGCTACACCTTC. Residues: CATGDRGSNYGYTF.

V gene TRBV9 combines with J gene TRBJ2-1; 8 bases line up with TRBD1. Germline values: CDR1 SGDLS, CDR2 YYNGEE. The CDR3 length is 15 residues. J lost 6 bases, V lost 0 bases, and 5 bases had no gene match. This CDR3 is CASSVGGTGPNEQFF. CDR3 nucleotides: TGTGCCAGCAGCGTAGGGGGGACAGGTCCCAATGAGCAGTTCTTC.

The chain links TRBV19 to TRBJ1-3; tentative D call: TRBD1 (5 bases). The germline V gene has CDR1 LNHDA and CDR2 SQIVND (reference sequence). The CDR3 is made up of 14 amino acids. V shed 4 bases and J shed 0 bases, with 7 bases lying between them. CDR3 in DNA: TGTGCCAGTAGTAAGGGGAACTCTGGAAACACCATATATTTT. Protein sequence: CASSKGNSGNTIYF.

This clone was seen a handful of times. CDR3 DNA sequence: TGTGCCAGCAGCTTAGCGGGGGCCCTGGCAAACACCATATATTTT. Protein product: CASSLAGALANTIYF. The rearrangement links TRBV7-8 to TRBJ1-3; D might be TRBD1 (6 bases). Germline V gene lookup returns CDR1 SGHVS and CDR2 FQNEAQ. This CDR3 comprises 15 residues. The V and J ends lost 0 bases and 6 bases respectively, with 12 bases between them.

The chain combines TRBV27 with TRBJ2-2; 12 bases fit TRBD2. Trimming took 4 bases from V and 0 from J; bases not matched to a gene: 9. This CDR3 is 19 amino acids long. Germline-derived CDR1 and CDR2 are MNHEY and SMNVEV (reference sequence). CDR3 nucleotide sequence: TGTGCCAGCAGTTCCGGAGGACTAGCGGGGTTAACGAACACCGGGGAGCTGTTTTTT. Its protein product is CASSSGGLAGLTNTGELFF.

The table lists this clone with a count of one. The DNA of the CDR3 is TGTGCCAGCAGCGAAATTTTGGCAGATAGCAATCAGCCCCAGCATTTT. It translates to CASSEILADSNQPQHF. The chain links TRBV6-1 to TRBJ1-5; D is ambiguous. Germline V gene data show CDR1 as MNHNS and CDR2 as SASEGT. The CDR3 has 16 amino acids. Trimming took 6 bases from V and 0 from J, leaving 15 bases between them.